Listed here is a single T cell receptor beta chain. This clonotype was counted a few times. Its antigen is unknown. Base qualities are missing; no much larger clone stands one base away. This specimen belongs to a study of neurological immune-mediated disorders (dated by TCRdb to the late 2010s). In the study overall: Among the approximately 34 multiple sclerosis patients, some 31 had relapsing-remitting MS and 3 had secondary progressive MS. The study compared peripheral blood TCR-beta repertoires of HTLV-I-associated myelopathy (HAM/TSP) patients, multiple sclerosis patients and healthy controls using UMI-based sequencing. Longitudinal samples, technical triplicates and paired sorted CD4+ and CD8+ T-cell subsets, alongside PBMC samples, were included among the roughly 100 TCR-beta libraries. The cohort was made up of 68 subjects, consisting of about 15 HAM/TSP patients, some 34 multiple sclerosis patients and 20 healthy controls.

Libraries from unsorted PBMCs were made from 2 million PBMCs kept in RNAlater at -80 degrees C until RNA extraction. Multiple sclerosis patients were enrolled in a US clinical protocol evaluating disease progression by magnetic resonance imaging. Peripheral blood underwent Ficoll-Hypaque density gradient centrifugation to isolate PBMCs, which were then cryopreserved in liquid nitrogen. Overall study outcomes, separate from this receptor: Repertoires from 18 of 34 MS patients were grouped by phylogenetic analysis into a cluster of related CDR3 sequences, suggesting a possible repertoire-level signature. No identical CDR3 amino acid sequences were shared among expanded clones across subjects, suggesting private TCR-beta repertoires in all groups. TCR clonal expansion was greatest in HAM/TSP patients and smallest in MS patients, who ranked below even healthy controls. The MS cluster showed no association with clinical or MRI features, and the authors stated that larger cohorts are needed.

cDNA was synthesized by template-switch 5'RACE using a primer with a 10-nucleotide random unique molecular identifier that tagged each TCR transcript. Every sequencing run covered 15-18 subjects and yielded more than 180 million TCR-beta sequences. The RNeasy kit was used to extract total RNA. Using the KAPA Real-time Library Amplification kit, TCR-beta VDJ regions were amplified with primers for the TCR constant region and the 5'RACE anchor. Sample indexes and Illumina adaptors were added in a first PCR, after which library yield was increased in a second PCR. After Ampure bead purification, the roughly 650 bp TCR product was size-selected on a 2% E-gel SizeSelection system. Before pooling, library quality was checked on a Bioanalyzer, concentration was measured with Qubit, and libraries were quantified with the Kapa Library Quantification kit. An Illumina HiSeq 2500 was used to sequence the libraries paired-end at 2 x 150 bp. To increase sequence diversity, about 23-32% phiX was spiked into each library pool. The study's processing was this. The quality-filtered reads were processed with the UMI-based MiGEC pipeline, whose error correction step removed more than 80% of the raw TCR sequences. IMGT germline references were used for aligning VDJ genes, and each clonotype was defined as a unique CDR3 amino acid sequence together with its V-J genes. Clonal expansion, Shannon diversity, and CDR3 relatedness (CalcPairwiseDistances, ClusterSamples) were evaluated with VDJtools, and phylogenetic trees were built with CLCbio workbench. Expanded clones were defined as having at least 8 unique UMIs, based on coefficient-of-variation modelling across technical triplicates. TCRdb trimmed the raw reads at Q25, called clones with MiXCR and kept productive beta chains. Rows with one shared CDR3 protein collapse into an entry with the most common genes and DNA. The V and J calls follow TCRdb's processing rather than the paper's. The table for this sample lists more than 50,000 distinct CDR3 sequences; around 5.2% of them were counted only once. 2.8% of the sample goes to the ten largest clones.

The TCR sequence derives from a woman aged 25 to 39 with multiple sclerosis. Sequenced input: PBMCs.

The CDR3 sequence is CASSFGTGGYEQYF. The sequenced DNA: TGTGCCAGCAGCTTTGGGACAGGGGGCTACGAGCAGTACTTC. The V and J genes are TRBV5-5 and TRBJ2-7; 11 middle bases align to TRBD1. From V the trimming removes 2 bases and from J it removes 3 bases, while the gene matches leave 1 base of the junction unaccounted for. CDR3 length: 14 amino acids, cysteine to phenylalanine. The CDR3 DNA has 42 bases and is translated from base 1. CDR1 SGHKS and CDR2 YYEKEE are derived from the germline V gene (reference sequence).